This T cell receptor (beta chain) is drawn from a study of cytomegalovirus exposure and HLA in healthy donors. The wider study: A later analysis reported the same platform for the 100 to 150 validation repertoires and the 666 first-cohort repertoires. Study findings and constraints: According to the study, 160 or so TCR beta chains were cytomegalovirus-associated.

Regarding this clone: No antigen is known for it.

CDR3 length: 16 amino acids. Trimming cost V 3 bases and J 2 bases; bases outside gene matches: 5. The germline CDR1 and CDR2 sequences are SGHVS and FQNEAQ. Among the roughly 120 subjects of the validation cohort, separate from the approximately 660-subject first cohort, were the donors. Profiling relied on immunoSEQ multiplex PCR, and the TCRdb table lists in-frame clones only, not all of them. The top ten hold around an eighth of the sample, which has 190,000 or so clones, 84% seen once. Sequenced sample: PBMCs. The genes are TRBV7-8 and TRBJ2-1, with TRBD2 identical over 9 bases. The TCR comes from a young woman in good health and CMV-seropositive. The CDR3 is CASSFRGRAAYNEQFF. The CDR3 nucleotides read TGTGCCAGCAGCTTTCGCGGGAGGGCCGCCTACAATGAGCAGTTCTTC. Full variable domain (rest looked up from reference TRBV7-8 and TRBJ2-1): GAGVSQSPRYKVAKRGQDVALRCDPISGHVSLFWYQQALGQGPEFLTYFQNEAQLDKSGLPSDRFFAERPEGSVSTLKIQRTQQEDSAVYLCASSFRGRAAYNEQFFGPGTRLTVL.